This paragraph reports one T cell receptor (beta chain). Antigen: not known. These data originate in a study of cytomegalovirus exposure and HLA in healthy donors. V gave up 7 bases and J gave up 5 bases, with 17 bases separating them. Germline CDR1 SNHLY, CDR2 FYNNEI. This CDR3 region has 14 residues. Points from the study as a whole: Earlier analysis looked at TCR beta V segments, and most were productive about 87% or about 30% of the time. Common viral pathogens were later found to be apparently linked to several of the most significant clusters.

Every donor was a healthy person donating bone marrow. It was with 60 Vbeta and 13 Jbeta primers that the PCR ran. Original methodology: Later analysis identified roughly 84 million unique TCR beta chains, 10 million to 12 million shared. Here immunoSEQ multiplex PCR was the method, and the copy in TCRdb shows in-frame clones only, minus some. From that table come the V and J calls and clone size; the DNA was used to work out D and trimming. The data hold about 200,000 clones, with roughly four fifths observed a single time. V is TRBV2 and J is TRBJ2-5; TRBD2 might be the D (6 bases). Specimen: PBMCs. This receptor was obtained from a woman between 40 and 50 years old in good health and CMV-seronegative. CDR3 sequence (DNA): TGTGCCAGCAAAGTAGCGGCCAGTGGGGAGACCCAGTACTTC. This sequence encodes CASKVAASGETQYF.